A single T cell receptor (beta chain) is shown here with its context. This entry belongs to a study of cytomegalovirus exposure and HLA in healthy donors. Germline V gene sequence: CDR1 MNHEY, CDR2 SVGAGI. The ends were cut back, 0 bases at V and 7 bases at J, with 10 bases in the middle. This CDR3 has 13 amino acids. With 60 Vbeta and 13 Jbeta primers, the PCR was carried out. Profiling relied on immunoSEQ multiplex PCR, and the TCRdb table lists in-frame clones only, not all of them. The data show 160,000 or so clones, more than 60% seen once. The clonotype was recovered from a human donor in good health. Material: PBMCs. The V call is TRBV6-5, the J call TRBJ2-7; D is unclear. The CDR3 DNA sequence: TGTGCCAGCAGTTACTCGGCTCAGTGGGAGCAGTACTTC. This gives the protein CASSYSAQWEQYF.